The next 2 T cell receptor beta chains were all read from a single sample in a study of blood T cells in healthy people across ages (dated by TCRdb to the mid-2010s). Library construction relied on 5' RACE. TCRdb names Illumina HiSeq 2500 as the instrument used. The second PCR ran for about 6 to 11 cycles and used a J-beta primer mix along with a sample-barcoded 5' primer. TCRdb reran the public reads through fastp at Q25 and MiXCR, keeping productive beta chains. CDR3 protein duplicates are merged, each entry listing the most common genes and DNA. The sample has roughly 1,500,000 distinct CDR3 sequences on record, approximately 42% of them singletons. Clones ranked in the top ten supply approximately 7.9% of the sample. The specimen sequenced was blood. These receptors were taken from a woman under 30 in good health.

CDR3 protein: CSAGTTITPGELFF. Here the CDR3 DNA reads TGCAGCGCCGGGACAACGATTACACCGGGGGAGCTGTTTTTT. The chain employs TRBV29-1 and TRBJ2-2; tentatively, D is TRBD1 (6 bases). Trimming took off 7 bases at V and 8 bases at J, with 20 bases between the two ends. Germline V gene data show CDR1 as SQVTM and CDR2 as ANQGSEA. The CDR3 is made up of 14 amino acids.

The chain's CDR3 is CASLILMGTSGRSSKSTDTQYF. The DNA of the CDR3 is TGTGCCAGTTTAATCCTCATGGGGACTAGCGGGAGGTCTTCCAAGAGCACAGATACGCAGTATTTT. The chain recombines TRBV2 with TRBJ2-3; 15 nucleotides agree with TRBD2. Germline CDR1 and CDR2: SNHLY and FYNNEI. This CDR3 contains 22 residues. Unmatched junction bases numbered 22, after V lost 9 bases and J lost 0 bases.